This T cell receptor beta chain comes out of a study of T-cell reconstitution after alpha-beta-depleted transplantation in children. Germline values: CDR1 DFQATT, CDR2 SNEGSKA (reference sequence). The CDR3 has 13 amino acids. J was trimmed by 8 bases and V by 3 bases; bases with no gene match: 6. Preparation of the TCRbeta library involved a method that used unique molecular identifiers. One entry per CDR3 protein, called by TCRdb with MiXCR from the PCR reads. This sample carries hundreds of thousands of distinct CDR3 sequences, around 14% of them seen once, and the ten largest clones take 0.79%. General study results and limits: T cells produced anew were the main source of T-cell counts and diversity one year after transplant.

This clonotype showed up just a few times. The antigen is undetermined. The source is a girl aged 2 to 10 with congenital amegakaryocytic thrombocytopenia, due to receive a stem cell transplant. The specimen comprised PBMCs, sampled before TCRalphabeta/CD19-depleted stem cell transplant. The chain employs TRBV20-1 and TRBJ2-1, with 8 nucleotides matching TRBD2. This chain's CDR3 is CSASRAGAHEQFF. CDR3 DNA sequence: TGCAGTGCTAGCCGAGCGGGAGCCCATGAGCAGTTCTTC.